This T cell receptor beta chain derives from a study of blood T cells in healthy people across ages. Across the whole study: About one barcoded TCR beta cDNA was captured per two T cells.

This CDR3 region has 15 residues. V was trimmed by 0 bases and J by 7 bases, leaving 10 bases between them. Germline V gene lookup returns CDR1 LGHNA and CDR2 YSLEER. Study-wide results and limits: The fall in TCR beta diversity per million T cells was roughly linear with age.

As for this clonotype: No antigen is known for it.

Together with a sample-barcoded 5' primer, a J-beta primer mix was included in a second PCR lasting roughly 6 to 12 cycles. In TCRdb, the 5' RACE reads were re-called with MiXCR into one record per CDR3 protein. The table has around 990,000 distinct CDR3 sequences, roughly a quarter seen once. The same specimen was also included in a second study, on T cells of mothers and their children. That publication notes: The donors comprised several children and their three healthy Caucasian mothers.

The origin of this receptor is a girl aged 2-9 years in good health. The rearrangement joins TRBV4-3 to TRBJ1-6; D not resolved. Sequenced: blood. CDR3 loop: CASSQDSPINSPLHF. CDR3 in DNA: TGCGCCAGCAGCCAAGATTCACCTATAAATTCACCCCTCCACTTT.